This T cell receptor (beta chain) was retrieved from a study of radiotherapy plus CTLA-4 blockade in lung cancer. Enrolled patients, whose metastatic non-small-cell lung cancer was chemo-refractory, received focal radiation plus CTLA-4 blockade with ipilimumab. In the case of this clone: Other DNA sequences in this sample translate to the same CDR3.

V was cut by 6 bases and J by 0 bases, with 14 bases left in between. Germline loops: CDR1 MDHEN, CDR2 SYDVKM. The length of the CDR3 is 15 residues. Libraries were prepared by immunoSEQ multiplex PCR; TCRdb keeps only in-frame clonotypes and omits some of them. Among around 55,000 clones listed, roughly four fifths were seen once. The material was peripheral blood, obtained from a patient treated with radiotherapy plus ipilimumab. This sequence joins TRBV28 and TRBJ1-1, with D maybe TRBD1 (5 bases). The clonotype originates from a human donor with non-small cell lung cancer whose response to radiotherapy plus ipilimumab could not be evaluated. CDR3 region: CASSPPAGMNTEAFF. The CDR3 coding sequence is TGTGCCAGCAGCCCACCCGCAGGGATGAACACTGAAGCTTTCTTT. The full variable domain, completed using reference TRBV28 and TRBJ1-1, is DVKVTQSSRYLVKRTGEKVFLECVQDMDHENMFWYRQDPGLGLRLIYFSYDVKMKEKGDIPEGYSVSREKKERFSLILESASTNQTSMYLCASSPPAGMNTEAFFGQGTRLTVV.